This T cell receptor beta chain was sequenced during a study of blood T cells in healthy people across ages. In the study overall: Template switching captured about one barcoded beta molecule per two T cells.

Per-sample PBMC isolation yielded at least 6.5 million cells. A second roughly 6 to 12 cycle PCR used barcoded and J-beta primers. MiXCR, applied by TCRdb to the 5' RACE reads, yields one record per CDR3 protein. Altogether 1.5 million to 2 million distinct CDR3 sequences are present, about 50% being singletons, with the ten largest covering approximately 2.1%. Input material: blood. The sequence came from a woman aged 40 to 50 in good health.

Here the CDR3 reads CASSSVVGRRGTEAFF. The CDR3 DNA reads as TGTGCCAGCAGCTCCGTCGTTGGGCGGAGAGGGACTGAAGCTTTCTTT. The rearrangement joins TRBV6-2 or TRBV6-3 to TRBJ1-1; the D is unclear. This CDR3 is built from 16 residues. The V and J ends lost 6 bases and 5 bases respectively, with 22 bases between them. CDR1 MNHEY and CDR2 SVGEGT come from the germline V gene.